This T cell receptor beta chain emerged from a study of STAT3 mutations in large granular lymphocyte leukemia. Study findings and constraints: In T-cell large granular lymphocyte leukemia, about half of patients showed multiple immunodominant subclonotypes. TCR clonotype switching after therapy occurred in about 30% of the 18 patients. In some patients, a small highly pathogenic clone possibly went undetected.

Each sample's TCRbeta library yielded on average about 41,000 productive templates. Only in-frame clones appear in the TCRdb table, and some are missing; sequencing was by immunoSEQ multiplex PCR. The repertoire holds about 5,400 clones, with approximately 51% as singletons. CDR1 and CDR2 from the germline V gene are LGHNA and YNFKEQ. The CDR3 sequence is 15 residues long. V lost 0 bases and J lost 1, with 9 bases in between. This clone turned up a few times. The antigen is not known. This sequence joins TRBV4-2 and TRBJ1-1; no clear D gene. The sample was peripheral blood mononuclear cells. This receptor was identified in a woman between 65 and 79 years old with T-cell large granular lymphocyte leukemia. Some clones in this sample may be carry-over from other donors' samples. This CDR3 is CASSQDFVGNTEAFF. CDR3 in DNA: TGTGCCAGCAGCCAAGACTTTGTTGGGAACACTGAAGCTTTCTTT.